Listed below are T cell receptor beta chains from one sample, sequenced in a study of blood T cells in healthy people across ages. TCRdb used MiXCR to reprocess the 5' RACE reads, holding one entry per CDR3 protein. The sample carries 1.5 million to 2 million distinct CDR3 sequences, just under 50% recorded once. The sequencing sample was made of blood. Receptor source: a woman aged 40 to 50 in good health. CDR3s include the opening cysteine and the closing phenylalanine or tryptophan. D genes are given only for firm matches. Size is omitted from some rows. Given values are once, few, many or a class for expanded clones.

cdr3_nt cdr3_aa j_call d_call clone_size v_call
TGTGCCAGCAGCTTAGGGGGGACCGTCAATGAGCAGTTCTTC CASSLGGTVNEQFF TRBJ2-1 . many TRBV7-2
TGTGCCAGCAGCAGCGGGGGGCCCGTCTATGGCTACACCTTC CASSSGGPVYGYTF TRBJ1-2 . once TRBV21-1
TGTGCCAGCAGCTTAGCGGGCGGCAAACTGTTTTTT CASSLAGGKLFF TRBJ1-4 . few TRBV7-9
TGTGCCAGCAGCTTAGATGGGGACGGCTATGGCTACACCTTC CASSLDGDGYGYTF TRBJ1-2 . few TRBV7-2
TGTGCCAGCAGCGAACCACAGGGAAGTTCGGAGACCCAGTACTTC CASSEPQGSSETQYF TRBJ2-5 . . TRBV3-1
TGTGCCAGCAGCTTAGACGGGGACGAGCAGTACTTC CASSLDGDEQYF TRBJ2-7 . . TRBV7-2
TGTGCCAGCAGCTCTGCCGGTCCTCCCAATGAGCAGTTCTTC CASSSAGPPNEQFF TRBJ2-1 . few TRBV28
TGTGCCAGCAGCCAAGAGATACAGGTTTCTTACGAGCAGTACTTC CASSQEIQVSYEQYF TRBJ2-7 . many TRBV3-1
TGTGCCAGCAGCTGGTCCCCAGGGGATAATTCACCCCTCCACTTT CASSWSPGDNSPLHF TRBJ1-6 . . TRBV7-2
TGCGCCAGCAGCTTCGGACAGGGGAACAATGAGCAGTTCTTC CASSFGQGNNEQFF TRBJ2-1 TRBD1 many TRBV5-1
TGTGCCAGCAGTTTAATGGGGCCGAACACCGGGGAGCTGTTTTTT CASSLMGPNTGELFF TRBJ2-2 . . TRBV12-3/TRBV12-4
TGTGCCAGCAGCTTGGACCTCGGGGCAGGCTACTACCCCTACGAGCAGTACTTC CASSLDLGAGYYPYEQYF TRBJ2-7 . . TRBV5-5
TGTGCCAGCAGTTTGGCGGGGGGAACCCCGGATACGCAGTATTTT CASSLAGGTPDTQYF TRBJ2-3 TRBD2 . TRBV28
TGTGCCAGCAACTCCGCGGGAGCCACCTACAATGAGCAGTTCTTC CASNSAGATYNEQFF TRBJ2-1 TRBD2 few TRBV6-1
TGTGCCAGCAGCTTAATTGGGACAGCCTCCTACGAGCAGTACTTC CASSLIGTASYEQYF TRBJ2-7 TRBD1 few TRBV13
TGTGCCAGCAGCTCTGCAGCAGGGCCAGACGAGCAGTACTTC CASSSAAGPDEQYF TRBJ2-7 . . TRBV7-8
TGTGCCATCCCCGCGAGTGACGGGGAGCCCCAGTACTTC CAIPASDGEPQYF TRBJ2-7 . . TRBV28
TGTGCCAGCAGCTTAGTCGGGACAGGGGGAAACATTCAGTACTTC CASSLVGTGGNIQYF TRBJ2-4 TRBD1 . TRBV7-2
TGCGCCAGCAGCCGGGAGGACATGACAGATACGCAGTATTTT CASSREDMTDTQYF TRBJ2-3 . . TRBV4-3
TGTGCCAGCAGTCGACTGGGGGAGACCCAGTGCTTC CASSRLGETQCF TRBJ2-5 . . TRBV6-2/TRBV6-3
TGTGCCAGCAGCCGAAATACGGGACCGGGCTACGAGCAGTACTTC CASSRNTGPGYEQYF TRBJ2-7 . few TRBV27
TGTGCCAGCAGTACCGGCCAGGGTTATTCACCCCTCCACTTT CASSTGQGYSPLHF TRBJ1-6 . few TRBV6-6
TGTGCCAGCACCACGTCGTTGGGGTCAGGAGACTATGGCTACACCTTC CASTTSLGSGDYGYTF TRBJ1-2 . . TRBV28
TGTGCCAGCAGCCCGGGACAGACCCACACAGATACGCAGTATTTT CASSPGQTHTDTQYF TRBJ2-3 TRBD1 . TRBV5-6
TGTGCCACCCCCAGGTGGGAGACCCAGTACTTC CATPRWETQYF TRBJ2-5 . . TRBV24-1
TGTGCCAGCAGAACCGGGGTTAGTCCTCCGAGCGAGCAGTACTTC CASRTGVSPPSEQYF TRBJ2-7 . . TRBV6-2/TRBV6-3
TGTGCCAGCAGCCCAGTGCAGGGCGGGTGGAATGAGCAGTTCTTC CASSPVQGGWNEQFF TRBJ2-1 . few TRBV7-2
TGCAGTGCTAGAGCCACAGGGGGCGACAGATCCTCCTACAATGAGCAGTTCTTC CSARATGGDRSSYNEQFF TRBJ2-1 TRBD1 . TRBV20-1
TGTGCCAGCAGTGGTGTGGGGCTAAGCACAGATACGCAGTATTTT CASSGVGLSTDTQYF TRBJ2-3 . . TRBV6-1
TGTGCCAGCAGGGATTATCCCTACGAGCAGTACTTC CASRDYPYEQYF TRBJ2-7 . . TRBV6-2/TRBV6-3
TGTGCCAGCACAAGTAGGGGGGACTATGGCTACACCTTC CASTSRGDYGYTF TRBJ1-2 . once TRBV28
TGTGCCAGCAGTTACTCATCGGGTTCCCTGGATGCACCCCTCCACTTT CASSYSSGSLDAPLHF TRBJ1-6 . . TRBV6-5
TGTGCCAGCAGTTTGGGGCTAGCGGGGGGCCCCAGGGAGACCCAGTACTTC CASSLGLAGGPRETQYF TRBJ2-5 TRBD2 few TRBV28
TGCGCCAGCAGCCAACAGGTGGCCCTCACAGATACGCAGTATTTT CASSQQVALTDTQYF TRBJ2-3 . . TRBV4-1
TGCAGCGTTGTAGCGCGGGAGACCCAGTACTTC CSVVARETQYF TRBJ2-5 . . TRBV29-1
TGCGCCAGCAGCCAAATTGGCACCCAGAACACTGAAGCTTTCTTT CASSQIGTQNTEAFF TRBJ1-1 . . TRBV4-3
TGTGCCAGCAGTTTTAGGGCTCCTAACTATGGCTACACCTTC CASSFRAPNYGYTF TRBJ1-2 . . TRBV12-3/TRBV12-4
TGTGCCAGCTCACGCCCGGAGGAACAGGGATACAATGAGCAGTTCTTC CASSRPEEQGYNEQFF TRBJ2-1 . . TRBV18
TGTGCCAGCAGCCATTCCACCGGGACACCCTACAATGAGCAGTTCTTC CASSHSTGTPYNEQFF TRBJ2-1 . . TRBV3-1
TGCGCCAGCAGCTTAGACCCTAATTTTGGGGAGCAGTACTTC CASSLDPNFGEQYF TRBJ2-5 . . TRBV5-1